Listed below are T cell receptor beta chains from one sample, sequenced in a study of cytomegalovirus exposure and HLA in healthy donors. The protocol was immunoSEQ multiplex PCR, while the TCRdb copy is restricted to in-frame clones and leaves out a portion. The sample has more than 200,000 clones; nearly 80% are singletons. The specimen sequenced was PBMCs. Source of these receptors: a male donor in good health and CMV-seronegative. Each CDR3 is given with its conserved first and last residue. The D gene is left open where the match is weak. The listing skips clone size in some rows; elsewhere it reads once, few, many or a size class.

clone_size	d_call	j_call	v_call	cdr3_nt	cdr3_aa
NA	NA	TRBJ1-5	TRBV28	TGTGCCAGCCATACGAAAGGGGTCCCGCCCTCTAGGCCCCAGCATTTT	CASHTKGVPPSRPQHF
NA	TRBD2	TRBJ2-3	TRBV9	TGTGCCAGCAGCGTATCCCCGGGGGGGATCACAGATACGCAGTATTTT	CASSVSPGGITDTQYF
NA	NA	TRBJ2-3	TRBV7-2	TGTGCCAGCTCTTCACGGTTTACAGATACGCAGTATTTT	CASSSRFTDTQYF
NA	NA	TRBJ1-6	TRBV7-9	TGTGCCAGCAGCTTGAGGCGGGCCGGCTCACCCCTCCACTTT	CASSLRRAGSPLHF
NA	TRBD2	TRBJ2-3	TRBV6-4	TGTGCCAGCAGTGACAGCGGGGGGGCCACAGATACGCAGTATTTT	CASSDSGGATDTQYF
NA	TRBD2	TRBJ2-5	TRBV25-1	TGTGCCAGCAGTGATACTAGCGGGGCCCAAGAGACCCAGTACTTC	CASSDTSGAQETQYF
NA	TRBD2	TRBJ2-7	TRBV19	TGTGCCAGTAGTATAGACTCGGACTACCCCGGGAGAGCGGGGGGCTACGAGCAGTACTTC	CASSIDSDYPGRAGGYEQYF
NA	NA	TRBJ1-2	TRBV7-9	TGTGCCAGCAGCTTCCCACAGGGCTATGGCTACACCTTC	CASSFPQGYGYTF
NA	TRBD2	TRBJ2-7	TRBV5-1	TGCGCCAGCAGCTCTGGACTAGCGGGAGGGTTATCCTACGAGCAGTACTTC	CASSSGLAGGLSYEQYF
NA	NA	TRBJ1-1	TRBV9	TGTGCCAGCAGCGTAGGGGGCCACGACACTGAAGCTTTCTTT	CASSVGGHDTEAFF
NA	TRBD2	TRBJ2-3	TRBV15	TGTGCCACCAGCAGAGATAGCCTAGCGGGCAAGGGTACGCAGTATTTT	CATSRDSLAGKGTQYF
NA	NA	TRBJ2-5	TRBV7-9	TGTGCCAGCAGTCAAGTGGGCGCCTTGGAGACCCAGTACTTC	CASSQVGALETQYF
NA	TRBD1	TRBJ2-7	TRBV4-3	TGCGCCAGCAGCCGCGTAGGGGGCGATTGGGAGCAGTACTTC	CASSRVGGDWEQYF
NA	TRBD2	TRBJ2-1	TRBV19	TGTGCCAGTAGTATAATTCGGGCGGGAGGCCGCAGTGAGCAGTTCTTC	CASSIIRAGGRSEQFF
NA	NA	TRBJ1-1	TRBV5-4	TGTGCCAGCAGCTTGAGACAAGAAGGCACTGAAGCTTTCTTT	CASSLRQEGTEAFF
NA	NA	TRBJ1-1	TRBV4-3	TGCGCCAGCAGCCAAGCGGGGGAAGCTTTCTTT	CASSQAGEAFF
NA	NA	TRBJ1-1	TRBV5-6	TGTGCCAGCAGCCCGACAGGACGGACTGAAGCTTTCTTT	CASSPTGRTEAFF
NA	NA	TRBJ2-7	TRBV11-3	TGTGCCAGCAGCGTTGCGGGACTCACGTCGCACGAGCAGTACTTC	CASSVAGLTSHEQYF
NA	NA	TRBJ2-4	TRBV6-6	TGTGCCAGCGGCTCACTGGCAGGAGGCGCCAAAAACATTCAGTACTTC	CASGSLAGGAKNIQYF
once	NA	TRBJ1-1	TRBV5-1	TGCGCCAGCAGCTTGGCCACGGGAAACACTGAAGCTTTCTTT	CASSLATGNTEAFF
NA	NA	TRBJ2-7	TRBV6-5	TGTGCCAGCAGTTACGCAGGCCCCTACGAGCAGTACTTC	CASSYAGPYEQYF
NA	NA	TRBJ1-2	TRBV27	TGTGCCAGCAGTCGAGGCGCGGGGGGGTATGGCTACACCTTC	CASSRGAGGYGYTF
NA	TRBD1	TRBJ2-3	TRBV4-1	TGCGCCAGCAGCCAAGACAGGGGGCACACAGATACGCAGTATTTT	CASSQDRGHTDTQYF
once	TRBD1	TRBJ2-2	TRBV4-3	TGCGCCAGCAGCCTAGGGACAGACACCACCGGGGAGCTGTTTTTT	CASSLGTDTTGELFF
NA	TRBD2	TRBJ2-7	TRBV5-6	TGTGCCAGCAGTCCCCGGACTAGCGGGGGGCCTACCCGCTACGAGCAGTACTTC	CASSPRTSGGPTRYEQYF
NA	NA	TRBJ1-1	TRBV5-4	TGTGCCAGCAGCCCAAGGGGGGGGAACACTGAAGCTTTCTTT	CASSPRGGNTEAFF
NA	NA	TRBJ2-2	TRBV19	TGTGCCAGTAGTATCCAGGGAAACACCGGGGAGCTGTTTTTT	CASSIQGNTGELFF